These T cell receptor beta chains were read from a single sample in a study of human T cells and chemical hapten exposure. From the RACE reads, TCRdb called clonotypes with MiXCR, one entry per CDR3 protein. Altogether roughly 49,000 distinct CDR3 sequences are present, approximately 4.7% being singletons, with the ten largest covering around 1.6%. The sequenced sample was whole blood. These receptors all come from a female donor in good health. Some clones in this sample may be carry-over from other donors' samples. Both conserved end residues are part of each CDR3. Each record gives: V gene, J gene, D gene, clone size, CDR3 protein, CDR3 DNA. D genes are given only for firm matches. The size of a clone is reported for some rows only, either as once, few or many, or as a class for expanded clones.

v_gene: TRBV18; j_gene: TRBJ1-1; d_gene: -; abundance: many; CDR3aa: CASSPVGGSTEAFF; CDR3nt: TGTGCCAGCTCACCAGTGGGGGGGAGCACTGAAGCTTTCTTT
v_gene: TRBV12-3/TRBV12-4; j_gene: TRBJ2-2; d_gene: -; abundance: many; CDR3aa: CASKFSRPQYGELFF; CDR3nt: TGTGCCAGCAAGTTTAGCCGTCCGCAGTACGGGGAGCTGTTTTTT
v_gene: TRBV6-6; j_gene: TRBJ1-6; d_gene: -; abundance: many; CDR3aa: CASSYMASSYNSPLHF; CDR3nt: TGTGCCAGCAGTTATATGGCGAGCTCCTATAATTCACCCCTCCACTTT
v_gene: TRBV4-3; j_gene: TRBJ2-2; d_gene: -; abundance: few; CDR3aa: CASSQRTGNTGELFF; CDR3nt: TGCGCCAGCAGCCAACGGACGGGTAACACCGGGGAGCTGTTTTTT
v_gene: TRBV11-3; j_gene: TRBJ2-3; d_gene: -; abundance: many; CDR3aa: CASSLSGTDTQYF; CDR3nt: TGTGCCAGCAGCTTGTCCGGGACAGATACGCAGTATTTT
v_gene: TRBV2; j_gene: TRBJ1-5; d_gene: -; abundance: many; CDR3aa: CASSAGLGNQPQHF; CDR3nt: TGTGCCAGCAGTGCAGGGCTCGGCAATCAGCCCCAGCATTTT
v_gene: TRBV5-1; j_gene: TRBJ2-3; d_gene: -; abundance: many; CDR3aa: CASSLRLGLDTQYF; CDR3nt: TGCGCCAGCAGCTTGCGTCTGGGTTTAGATACGCAGTATTTT
v_gene: TRBV12-3/TRBV12-4; j_gene: TRBJ2-7; d_gene: TRBD1; abundance: -; CDR3aa: CASSPRQGRYEQYF; CDR3nt: TGTGCCAGCAGCCCCAGACAGGGACGGTACGAGCAGTACTTC
v_gene: TRBV6-1; j_gene: TRBJ1-4; d_gene: TRBD1; abundance: many; CDR3aa: CASMPGQSEKLFF; CDR3nt: TGTGCCAGCATGCCGGGACAGAGTGAAAAACTGTTTTTT
v_gene: TRBV28; j_gene: TRBJ2-7; d_gene: -; abundance: many; CDR3aa: CASSSLGRSSYEQYF; CDR3nt: TGTGCCAGCAGTTCCCTGGGCAGGAGCTCCTACGAGCAGTACTTC
v_gene: TRBV7-2; j_gene: TRBJ2-7; d_gene: -; abundance: many; CDR3aa: CASSPSPYEQYF; CDR3nt: TGTGCCAGCAGTCCCTCCCCCTACGAGCAGTACTTC
v_gene: TRBV7-9; j_gene: TRBJ2-2; d_gene: -; abundance: many; CDR3aa: CASSLGRPSTGELFF; CDR3nt: TGTGCCAGCAGCTTAGGGCGACCTAGCACCGGGGAGCTGTTTTTT
v_gene: TRBV20-1; j_gene: TRBJ1-5; d_gene: -; abundance: many; CDR3aa: CSASGSNQPQHF; CDR3nt: TGCAGTGCCTCAGGCAGCAATCAGCCCCAGCATTTT
v_gene: TRBV6-2/TRBV6-3; j_gene: TRBJ2-3; d_gene: TRBD2; abundance: many; CDR3aa: CASRTLAGLAGDPLEIPFQDTQYF; CDR3nt: TGTGCCAGCAGAACCCTCGCGGGACTAGCGGGGGATCCCCTTGAGATCCCCTTCCAGGATACGCAGTATTTT
v_gene: TRBV2; j_gene: TRBJ2-5; d_gene: -; abundance: many; CDR3aa: CASSEAKEQGGWPFSQYF; CDR3nt: TGTGCCAGCAGTGAAGCGAAGGAGCAGGGCGGTTGGCCCTTCTCCCAGTACTTC
v_gene: TRBV18; j_gene: TRBJ2-1; d_gene: -; abundance: many; CDR3aa: CASSPPARVEQFF; CDR3nt: TGTGCCAGCTCACCACCGGCAAGGGTTGAGCAGTTCTTC
v_gene: TRBV5-1; j_gene: TRBJ1-2; d_gene: -; abundance: many; CDR3aa: CASGSNYGYTF; CDR3nt: TGCGCCAGCGGCTCCAACTATGGCTACACCTTC
v_gene: TRBV12-3/TRBV12-4; j_gene: TRBJ2-5; d_gene: TRBD2; abundance: many; CDR3aa: CASSLRYGRGGYQETQYF; CDR3nt: TGTGCCAGCAGTTTGAGATATGGGCGGGGGGGTTACCAAGAGACCCAGTACTTC
v_gene: TRBV2; j_gene: TRBJ1-5; d_gene: -; abundance: many; CDR3aa: CASSRQLSNQPQHF; CDR3nt: TGTGCCAGCAGCAGACAGCTTAGCAATCAGCCCCAGCATTTT
v_gene: TRBV28; j_gene: TRBJ1-6; d_gene: -; abundance: many; CDR3aa: CASRRNSPLHF; CDR3nt: TGTGCCAGCAGACGTAATTCACCCCTCCACTTT
v_gene: TRBV5-1; j_gene: TRBJ2-6; d_gene: -; abundance: many; CDR3aa: CASSSLDSVSGANVLTF; CDR3nt: TGCGCCAGCAGCTCCCTGGACAGCGTCTCTGGGGCCAACGTCCTGACTTTC
v_gene: TRBV13; j_gene: TRBJ2-1; d_gene: TRBD1; abundance: many; CDR3aa: CASSLAGTGLDEQFF; CDR3nt: TGTGCCAGCAGCTTAGCCGGGACAGGGTTGGATGAGCAGTTCTTC
v_gene: TRBV2; j_gene: TRBJ1-1; d_gene: TRBD1; abundance: many; CDR3aa: CASRRTGGYTEAFF; CDR3nt: TGTGCCAGCAGGCGGACAGGGGGCTACACTGAAGCTTTCTTT
v_gene: TRBV6-5; j_gene: TRBJ1-2; d_gene: TRBD1; abundance: many; CDR3aa: CASSFSTGQTYGYTF; CDR3nt: TGTGCCAGCAGTTTTTCGACAGGGCAGACCTATGGCTACACCTTC
v_gene: TRBV7-6; j_gene: TRBJ2-1; d_gene: TRBD1; abundance: -; CDR3aa: CASSPQPGQGSSYNEQFF; CDR3nt: TGTGCCAGCAGCCCACAGCCGGGACAGGGGAGCTCCTACAATGAGCAGTTCTTC
v_gene: TRBV20-1; j_gene: TRBJ2-3; d_gene: TRBD2; abundance: few; CDR3aa: CSATTTSGVQRLDTQYF; CDR3nt: TGCAGTGCCACCACCACTAGCGGGGTGCAACGTTTAGATACGCAGTATTTT
v_gene: TRBV7-6; j_gene: TRBJ2-5; d_gene: TRBD2; abundance: -; CDR3aa: CASSLGRLAGPVETQYF; CDR3nt: TGTGCCAGCAGCTTAGGCCGACTAGCGGGGCCGGTAGAGACCCAGTACTTC
v_gene: TRBV5-1; j_gene: TRBJ1-4; d_gene: -; abundance: once; CDR3aa: CASMEQGTGKLFF; CDR3nt: TGCGCCAGCATGGAGCAGGGGACTGGAAAACTGTTTTTT
v_gene: TRBV7-9; j_gene: TRBJ1-6; d_gene: -; abundance: few; CDR3aa: CASSHSRGPSFNSPLHF; CDR3nt: TGTGCCAGCAGCCATTCACGGGGACCTTCTTTTAATTCACCCCTCCACTTT
v_gene: TRBV6-6; j_gene: TRBJ1-1; d_gene: -; abundance: many; CDR3aa: CASSMGNTEAFF; CDR3nt: TGTGCCAGCAGTATGGGGAACACTGAAGCTTTCTTT
v_gene: TRBV7-2; j_gene: TRBJ2-1; d_gene: TRBD2; abundance: many; CDR3aa: CASSSRAGSSYNEQFF; CDR3nt: TGTGCCAGCAGCTCGAGAGCGGGAAGCTCCTACAATGAGCAGTTCTTC
v_gene: TRBV18; j_gene: TRBJ2-5; d_gene: TRBD2; abundance: many; CDR3aa: CASSPGGYQETQYF; CDR3nt: TGTGCCAGCTCACCCGGGGGGTACCAAGAGACCCAGTACTTC
v_gene: TRBV5-1; j_gene: TRBJ1-1; d_gene: TRBD1; abundance: many; CDR3aa: CASSLGGQGIGTEAFF; CDR3nt: TGCGCCAGCAGCTTGGGGGGACAGGGTATCGGCACTGAAGCTTTCTTT
v_gene: TRBV20-1; j_gene: TRBJ1-3; d_gene: TRBD1; abundance: many; CDR3aa: CSARRGRGFSGNTIYF; CDR3nt: TGCAGTGCTAGGAGGGGGCGGGGGTTCTCTGGAAACACCATATATTTT
v_gene: TRBV20-1; j_gene: TRBJ2-7; d_gene: -; abundance: many; CDR3aa: CSATPARGGTIYEQYF; CDR3nt: TGCAGTGCTACGCCCGCGCGGGGTGGTACCATATACGAGCAGTACTTC
v_gene: TRBV20-1; j_gene: TRBJ2-3; d_gene: TRBD2; abundance: few; CDR3aa: CSASGGREGDTQYF; CDR3nt: TGCAGTGCTAGCGGGGGTCGGGAGGGGGATACGCAGTATTTT
v_gene: TRBV3-1; j_gene: TRBJ2-5; d_gene: -; abundance: -; CDR3aa: CASRDRIETQYF; CDR3nt: TGTGCCAGCAGAGACAGAATAGAGACCCAGTACTTC
v_gene: TRBV12-3/TRBV12-4; j_gene: TRBJ1-5; d_gene: -; abundance: many; CDR3aa: CASSFDTARGSNQPQHF; CDR3nt: TGTGCCAGCAGTTTTGACACGGCCCGAGGGAGCAATCAGCCCCAGCATTTT
v_gene: TRBV2; j_gene: TRBJ1-2; d_gene: -; abundance: many; CDR3aa: CASRQFLSGYTF; CDR3nt: TGTGCCAGCAGACAGTTTCTGTCGGGCTACACCTTC
v_gene: TRBV7-9; j_gene: TRBJ2-2; d_gene: TRBD2; abundance: few; CDR3aa: CASNKPGGLTTGELFF; CDR3nt: TGTGCCAGCAACAAACCGGGGGGACTAACCACCGGGGAGCTGTTTTTT
v_gene: TRBV11-1; j_gene: TRBJ1-1; d_gene: -; abundance: many; CDR3aa: CASSSSLGQGQDTEAFF; CDR3nt: TGTGCCAGCAGCTCGAGCCTTGGGCAGGGGCAGGACACTGAAGCTTTCTTT
v_gene: TRBV10-3; j_gene: TRBJ2-5; d_gene: TRBD1; abundance: -; CDR3aa: CASRRTGTQETQYF; CDR3nt: TGTGCCAGCAGAAGGACAGGGACACAAGAGACCCAGTACTTC
v_gene: TRBV5-1; j_gene: TRBJ2-5; d_gene: -; abundance: -; CDR3aa: CASSLAPRVETQYF; CDR3nt: TGCGCCAGCAGCTTGGCCCCGAGAGTGGAGACCCAGTACTTC
v_gene: TRBV4-2; j_gene: TRBJ1-6; d_gene: TRBD1; abundance: few; CDR3aa: CASSQEAGGDSPLHF; CDR3nt: TGTGCCAGCAGCCAAGAAGCAGGGGGGGATTCACCCCTCCACTTT
v_gene: TRBV7-9; j_gene: TRBJ1-1; d_gene: TRBD1; abundance: few; CDR3aa: CASRRTGGIEAFF; CDR3nt: TGTGCCAGCAGAAGGACAGGGGGTATTGAAGCTTTCTTT
v_gene: TRBV6-2/TRBV6-3; j_gene: TRBJ2-1; d_gene: TRBD2; abundance: many; CDR3aa: CASSPSGGAYNEQFF; CDR3nt: TGTGCCAGCAGTCCTAGCGGGGGGGCCTACAATGAGCAGTTCTTC
v_gene: TRBV20-1; j_gene: TRBJ1-1; d_gene: -; abundance: many; CDR3aa: CSARGPRKGEHTEAFF; CDR3nt: TGCAGTGCTAGAGGCCCCAGGAAGGGGGAGCACACTGAAGCTTTCTTT
v_gene: TRBV7-2; j_gene: TRBJ2-7; d_gene: -; abundance: -; CDR3aa: CASSLSRYEQYF; CDR3nt: TGTGCCAGCAGCTTATCGCGGTACGAGCAGTACTTC
v_gene: TRBV7-9; j_gene: TRBJ1-6; d_gene: TRBD1; abundance: many; CDR3aa: CASSSDRASSPLHF; CDR3nt: TGTGCCAGCAGCTCGGACAGGGCGAGTTCACCCCTCCACTTT
v_gene: TRBV11-2; j_gene: TRBJ1-1; d_gene: -; abundance: many; CDR3aa: CASRTTNMNTEAFF; CDR3nt: TGTGCCAGCAGAACCACTAACATGAACACTGAAGCTTTCTTT
v_gene: TRBV20-1; j_gene: TRBJ2-3; d_gene: TRBD2; abundance: many; CDR3aa: CSATYSGGPTSTDTQYF; CDR3nt: TGCAGTGCTACCTATAGCGGGGGCCCGACTAGCACAGATACGCAGTATTTT
v_gene: TRBV9; j_gene: TRBJ1-3; d_gene: -; abundance: -; CDR3aa: CASSVDIGKPGNTIYF; CDR3nt: TGTGCCAGCAGCGTAGATATAGGCAAGCCCGGAAACACCATATATTTT
v_gene: TRBV7-9; j_gene: TRBJ1-6; d_gene: -; abundance: few; CDR3aa: CASSFGGSYNSPLHF; CDR3nt: TGTGCCAGCAGCTTCGGTGGCTCCTATAATTCACCCCTCCACTTT
v_gene: TRBV2; j_gene: TRBJ1-5; d_gene: -; abundance: many; CDR3aa: CASSGDSNQPQHF; CDR3nt: TGTGCCAGCAGTGGGGACAGCAATCAGCCCCAGCATTTT
v_gene: TRBV6-2/TRBV6-3; j_gene: TRBJ1-1; d_gene: -; abundance: many; CDR3aa: CASSYGLAEAFF; CDR3nt: TGTGCCAGCAGTTACGGGTTGGCTGAAGCTTTCTTT
v_gene: TRBV28; j_gene: TRBJ1-1; d_gene: -; abundance: few; CDR3aa: CASKQRSGGNTEAFF; CDR3nt: TGTGCCAGCAAACAAAGATCTGGGGGCAACACTGAAGCTTTCTTT
v_gene: TRBV20-1; j_gene: TRBJ1-6; d_gene: TRBD1; abundance: many; CDR3aa: CSAKTQGAQYNSPLHF; CDR3nt: TGCAGTGCTAAAACACAGGGGGCCCAATATAATTCACCCCTCCACTTT
v_gene: TRBV7-9; j_gene: TRBJ1-4; d_gene: TRBD1; abundance: many; CDR3aa: CASGGDRLNEKLFF; CDR3nt: TGTGCCAGCGGGGGGGACAGATTAAATGAAAAACTGTTTTTT
v_gene: TRBV25-1; j_gene: TRBJ2-7; d_gene: -; abundance: many; CDR3aa: CASSDTSYEQYF; CDR3nt: TGTGCCAGCAGTGATACGTCCTACGAGCAGTACTTC
v_gene: TRBV27; j_gene: TRBJ1-2; d_gene: TRBD1; abundance: many; CDR3aa: CASSPNRGLYGYTF; CDR3nt: TGTGCCAGCAGTCCGAACAGGGGGCTCTATGGCTACACCTTC